This T cell receptor beta chain was sequenced during a study of radiotherapy plus CTLA-4 blockade in lung cancer. For the study at large: Objective responses arose in 15% to 20% of patients, and 25% to 35% experienced disease control. Study conclusions and caveats: The best predictor of response was reported to be early blood T cell clone dynamics, with interferon-beta. There was expansion of tumor-derived TCR clones in blood after radiotherapy plus ipilimumab.

Of note for this clone: Its specificity is not known.

In chemo-refractory metastatic non-small-cell lung cancer, patients got ipilimumab CTLA-4 blockade together with focal radiation. Clones were read by immunoSEQ multiplex PCR, and TCRdb kept only the in-frame ones, dropping some. The profile covers about 47,000 clones, with around 69% appearing a single time and 8.3% taken by the ten largest. Germline CDR1 reads MGHRA; CDR2 reads YSYEKL. The CDR3 covers 13 residues. Trimming took 6 bases from V and 6 from J, leaving 14 bases between them. V usage is TRBV4-1 and J usage is TRBJ1-2, with no clear D. The sequencing here drew on peripheral blood, taken from a patient treated with radiotherapy plus ipilimumab. This TCR came from a human donor with non-small cell lung cancer who had stable disease on radiotherapy plus ipilimumab. This CDR3 is CASRETPHNGYTF. CDR3 sequence (DNA): TGCGCCAGCAGGGAAACCCCCCACAATGGCTACACCTTC.